The rows below give T cell receptor beta chains drawn from one sample of a study of blood T cell repertoires in COVID-19. This table comes from immunoSEQ multiplex PCR, and its TCRdb copy is limited to in-frame clones, with some not included. Of 400,000 to 450,000 clones in the sample, around 88% were seen once. The sample was peripheral blood. These receptors all come from a woman aged 45-60 years with COVID-19, enrolled during active disease. Both conserved end residues are part of each CDR3.

V	J	CDR3
TRBV10-3	TRBJ2-2	CAISVGYTGELFF
TRBV6-5	TRBJ2-1	CASREGTASYNEQFF
TRBV7-2	TRBJ1-1	CASSLGGGAREAFF
TRBV11-2	TRBJ1-2	CASSFGLYGYTF
TRBV11-2	TRBJ2-3	CASSLGTSPDTQYF
TRBV19	TRBJ1-2	CASSSPHRGQNYGYTF
TRBV5-6	TRBJ2-7	CASSLASLAGFLNEQYF
TRBV19	TRBJ2-2	CASSPPVGELFF
TRBV6-1	TRBJ1-2	CASSEAGWTGYTF
TRBV28	TRBJ1-2	CASSFAQAMGYTF
TRBV10-1	TRBJ2-3	CASSDPSSTDTQYF
TRBV7-3	TRBJ2-3	CASSPYGGGMRDTQYF
TRBV18	TRBJ2-2	CASSLDKNPGELFF
TRBV19	TRBJ1-1	CASMDQGGGTEAFF
TRBV20-1	TRBJ1-2	CSAEAYYGYTF
TRBV28	TRBJ1-1	CASSGVTEAFF
TRBV15	TRBJ1-2	CATSRGLQVRGSNYGYTF
TRBV12-3/TRBV12-4	TRBJ2-7	CASSFFTGDEQYF
TRBV11-2	TRBJ1-5	CASSSETGSSQPQHF
TRBV10-3	TRBJ2-7	CAISASGTGVSYEQYF
TRBV6-2/TRBV6-3	TRBJ2-2	CASSTLPGTSGGRPGELFF
TRBV12-3/TRBV12-4	TRBJ1-2	CASSPDRTYGYTF
TRBV6-6	TRBJ2-7	CASSYYGEQYF
TRBV30	TRBJ2-7	CAWSIHYEQYF
TRBV4-1	TRBJ2-7	CASSQDLAPYEQYF
TRBV2	TRBJ2-7	CASIQGVSSYEQYF
TRBV6-5	TRBJ1-1	CASSTQQGVAEAFF
TRBV5-1	TRBJ1-4	CASIPAAQEEKLFF
TRBV7-6	TRBJ2-5	CASSLMTGRQETQYF
TRBV5-1	TRBJ1-5	CASSSGESLQPQHF
TRBV7-2	TRBJ2-7	CASSLTGGGSYEQYF
TRBV6-5	TRBJ2-7	CASAPLSRHEQYF
TRBV24-1	TRBJ2-2	CATSAPTGVGQGNTGELFF
TRBV28	TRBJ2-7	CASSRLSGGAITTSTEYF
TRBV11-2	TRBJ2-5	CASSLALAGGQETQYF
TRBV5-1	TRBJ2-1	CASSSRQGGQFF
TRBV13	TRBJ2-7	CATGGLGYEQYF
TRBV15	TRBJ2-3	CATSRQRGDTQYF
TRBV7-9	TRBJ2-5	CASSLNRMGQETQYF
TRBV5-1	TRBJ2-2	CASSRVGELFF
TRBV5-1	TRBJ2-5	CASSPRDSYQETQYF
TRBV6-5	TRBJ1-1	CASSKEGTMNTEAFF
TRBV4-1	TRBJ1-6	CASSQRTGPDNSPLHF
TRBV2	TRBJ2-1	CASRQAAKQFF
TRBV4-1	TRBJ2-3	CASSQVVSRGGTDTQYF
TRBV2	TRBJ2-3	CASSEGLYTDTQYF
TRBV7-6	TRBJ2-7	CASSLAEAVSYEQYF
TRBV5-1	TRBJ1-4	CASNPGGQGTNEKLFF
TRBV5-6	TRBJ1-1	CASSLEGGEEAFF
TRBV30	TRBJ2-3	CAWSAGGRSTDTQYF
TRBV5-4	TRBJ1-2	CASSLEGTDYGYTF
TRBV7-9	TRBJ1-1	CASSSYRVGDTEAFF
TRBV5-1	TRBJ2-3	CASSLGLGGTDTQYF
TRBV2	TRBJ1-5	CASGRDRGSDQPQHF
TRBV9	TRBJ1-5	CASSGAGFNQPQHF